The clone carrying this T cell receptor (beta chain) occurred a few times. The target antigen is unknown. Each gene name is a mouse one. The CDR3 extends 1 residue past the end of the read, so its final part is completed from the germline J gene. The CDR3 sequence is 14 residues long. Trimming left V 4 bases short and J 0 bases short, with 7 bases between. CDR1 is KGHPV and CDR2 is FQNQEV in the germline V gene (reference sequence). These data come from a study of tissue T cells after allogeneic stem cell transplantation. Findings of the study overall: Anatomically similar tissues had similar TCR repertoires within each patient. Tissue-detected TCR repertoire was only partly captured by blood and spleen T cells. The study did not identify alloreactive or antigen-specific tissue TCRs, and some clones might be persisting host cells.

TCRbeta CDR3 was sequenced at survey depth with template counts. Method: immunoSEQ multiplex PCR; TCRdb's copy keeps in-frame clones and lacks some. Of about 48,000 clones listed, approximately 73% are singletons. Sequencing was carried out using sorted cells pooled from one or two spleens. The gene calls are TRBV26 and TRBJ1-5; the D gene is possibly TRBD1 (5 bases). The sequence came from a pool of C57BL/6 mice in good health. The sequenced part of the CDR3 DNA is TGTGCCAGCAGTCCGGACATTAACAACCAGGCTCCGCTT. Translation: CASSPDINNQAPL. The CDR3 in full is CASSPDINNQAPLF.